This T cell receptor (beta chain) emerged from a study of cytomegalovirus exposure and HLA in healthy donors. V dropped 4 bases and J dropped 3; count of bases not matched to a gene: 7. Germline-derived CDR1 and CDR2 are MNHEY and SMNVEV (reference sequence). This CDR3 is 15 amino acids long. In the PCR, 60 Vbeta and 13 Jbeta primers were used. Assay: immunoSEQ multiplex PCR; the TCRdb copy retains only in-frame clones and omits some. The sample carries 100,000 to 150,000 clones, over 70% recorded once. The sample holds a few counts of this clone. This receptor was taken from a female donor in good health and CMV-seronegative. Sequenced: PBMCs. The chain carries TRBV27 and TRBJ2-3, with 7 positions matching TRBD1. As DNA, the CDR3 is TGTGCCAGCAGTTCCCCAACAGGGGTAACAGATACGCAGTATTTT. As protein: CASSSPTGVTDTQYF.